What follows are 9 T cell receptor beta chains derived from one specimen sequenced in a study of T cells after yellow fever vaccination. A single record per CDR3 protein comes from TCRdb applying MiXCR to the 5' RACE reads. The sample has under 550,000 distinct CDR3 sequences; 21% are singletons. The sample was PBMCs, taken about 20 days after the first yellow fever vaccination. All receptors come from a man younger than 30 who received the YFV17D yellow fever vaccine.

The rearrangement links TRBV15 to TRBJ2-3, with 9 bases lining up with TRBD1. The germline CDR1 and CDR2 sequences are LNHNV and YYDKDF (reference sequence). Germline trimming cut 1 base from V and 5 bases from J; bases unmatched to any gene: 7. The CDR3 has 16 residues. CDR3 sequence reads: CATSRGTGEVGDTQYF. The CDR3, as DNA: TGTGCCACCAGCAGAGGGACAGGGGAGGTTGGAGATACGCAGTATTTT.

In nucleotides, the CDR3 is TGCGCCAGCAGCTTGGGCGGGCAGAAAAACATTCAGTACTTC. Translating gives CASSLGGQKNIQYF. The chain links TRBV5-1 to TRBJ2-4, with D possibly TRBD2 on 5 matching bases. Germline values: CDR1 SGHRS, CDR2 YFSETQ. Trimming removed 0 bases at V and 4 bases at J, with 8 bases between. This CDR3 spans 14 amino acids.

The sample holds a few counts of this clonotype. The chain carries TRBV30 and TRBJ2-7; 9 positions agree with TRBD1. The CDR3 extends over 12 amino acids. From germline, CDR1 is GTSNPN and CDR2 SVGIG (reference sequence). Losses at the gene ends were 7 bases for V and 3 bases for J; bases not matched to a gene: 4. CDR3 sequence (DNA): TGTGCCTCACAGGGGGCGCTCTACGAGCAGTACTTC. The encoded protein is CASQGALYEQYF.

V usage is TRBV4-1 and J usage is TRBJ2-1; D unresolved. The V gene lost 0 bases and the J gene lost 12 bases, with 18 bases spanning the gap. Germline lookup yields CDR1 MGHRA and CDR2 YSYEKL. The CDR3 runs 15 residues. The CDR3 reads CASSQEMGPGVRQFF. CDR3 DNA: TGCGCCAGCAGCCAAGAAATGGGCCCCGGCGTACGGCAGTTCTTC.

The table lists this clonotype with many counts. This chain connects TRBV5-8 to TRBJ1-5, with a weak D call TRBD1 (6 bases). CDR3 length equals 13 residues. Germline CDR1 and CDR2: SGHTS and YDEGEE. Deletions cut 5 bases from V and 4 bases from J, with 10 bases between. This chain's CDR3 is CASSRGANQPQHF. Written as DNA, the CDR3 is TGTGCCAGCAGTCGGGGGGCTAATCAGCCCCAGCATTTT.

Comment on this clonotype: A read error is possible here, since a much larger clone lies one base away. The chain uses TRBV5-5 and TRBJ2-2; the D call may be TRBD1 or TRBD2 (5 bases each). The CDR3 has 15 amino acids. Germline V gene lookup returns CDR1 SGHKS and CDR2 YYEKEE (reference sequence). CDR3 DNA: TGTGCCAGCAGCAGAGGGACGGCTAACACCTGGGAGCTGTTTTTT. This gives the protein CASSRGTANTWELFF.

The chain links TRBV7-2 to TRBJ1-4; 9 bases align to TRBD1. Germline V gene lookup returns CDR1 SGHTA and CDR2 FQGNSA. The CDR3 loop spans 15 amino acids. The J segment lost 6 bases and the V segment lost 3 bases, leaving 5 bases of the junction unmatched. The CDR3 sequence: CASSFNRDRDEKLFF. CDR3 bases: TGTGCCAGCAGCTTTAACCGGGACAGGGATGAAAAACTGTTTTTT.

This clonotype was seen a handful of times. The gene calls are TRBV29-1 and TRBJ2-5; perhaps TRBD2 as D (5 bases). V was shortened by 0 bases and J by 5 bases, with 19 bases between the two germline ends. The CDR3 spans 16 residues. Germline-derived CDR1 and CDR2 are SQVTM and ANQGSEA. CDR3 protein: CSVEDLQIASTETQYF. CDR3 DNA sequence: TGCAGCGTTGAAGATCTTCAGATAGCGAGCACTGAGACCCAGTACTTC.

There are a few counts of this clonotype. This chain uses TRBV12-3 or TRBV12-4 with TRBJ2-3; 8 nucleotides agree with TRBD1. The CDR3 is 14 amino acids. V shed 3 bases and J 5 bases; nucleotides not matched to a gene: 4. As DNA, the CDR3 is TGTGCCAGCAGTTTTTATACAGGGGGAGATACGCAGTATTTT. It is translated as CASSFYTGGDTQYF.